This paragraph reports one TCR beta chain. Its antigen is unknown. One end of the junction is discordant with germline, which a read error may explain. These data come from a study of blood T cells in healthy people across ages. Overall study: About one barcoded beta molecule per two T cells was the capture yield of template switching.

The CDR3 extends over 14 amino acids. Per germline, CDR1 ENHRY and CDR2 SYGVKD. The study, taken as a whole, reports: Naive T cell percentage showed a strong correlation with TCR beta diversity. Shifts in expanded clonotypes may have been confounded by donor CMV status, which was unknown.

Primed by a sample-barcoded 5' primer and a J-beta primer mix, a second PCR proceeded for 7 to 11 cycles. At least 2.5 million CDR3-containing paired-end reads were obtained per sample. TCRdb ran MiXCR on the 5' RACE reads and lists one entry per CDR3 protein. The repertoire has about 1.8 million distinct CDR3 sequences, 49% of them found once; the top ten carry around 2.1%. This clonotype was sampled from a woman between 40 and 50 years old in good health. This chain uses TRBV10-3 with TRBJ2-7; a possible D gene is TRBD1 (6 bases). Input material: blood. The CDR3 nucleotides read TGTGCCATCAGTGACAGGGGACCCACCTACGAGCGGTACTTC. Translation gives CAISDRGPTYERYF.